Shown below are 14 T cell receptor beta chains from a single sample sequenced in a study of blood T cell repertoires in COVID-19. TCRdb keeps only in-frame clones here, not all; method: immunoSEQ multiplex PCR. The profile shows over 15,000 clones, just under 90% of them singletons. Sample: peripheral blood. The receptors come from a human donor in a cohort sampled during active COVID-19.

The chain couples TRBV6-6 to TRBJ2-5; 8 bases fit TRBD1. CDR1 is MNHNY, CDR2 SVGAGI, per germline (reference sequence). Trimming removed 2 bases from V and 4 bases from J; junction bases left unmatched: 9. The CDR3 sequence is 16 residues long. Here the CDR3 reads CASSYPEQQGGETQYF. The CDR3 DNA reads TGTGCCAGCAGTTACCCTGAACAACAGGGGGGAGAGACCCAGTACTTC.

The chain couples TRBV3-1 (or the pseudogene TRBV3-2) to TRBJ2-1; 14 nucleotides match TRBD2. The CDR3 extends over 19 amino acids. Trimming cost V 5 bases and J 0 bases; bases outside gene matches: 9. Germline CDR1 is LGHDT and CDR2 is YNNKEL (reference sequence). The DNA of the CDR3 is TGTGCCAGCAGCATCGGACGGGGACTAGCGGGGGCCTCCTACAATGAGCAGTTCTTC. It encodes CASSIGRGLAGASYNEQFF.

This chain joins TRBV28 and TRBJ2-1, with TRBD2 matching 9 bases. Trimming took 2 bases from V and 5 from J; bases not matched to a gene: 4. This CDR3 is 15 amino acids long. Germline CDR1 is MDHEN and CDR2 is SYDVKM. CDR3 amino acids: CASSLLAGGHNEQFF. CDR3 in DNA: TGTGCCAGCAGTTTACTTGCGGGAGGGCACAATGAGCAGTTCTTC. The complete variable domain, with remaining parts taken from reference TRBV28 and TRBJ2-1, reads DVKVTQSSRYLVKRTGEKVFLECVQDMDHENMFWYRQDPGLGLRLIYFSYDVKMKEKGDIPEGYSVSREKKERFSLILESASTNQTSMYLCASSLLAGGHNEQFFGPGTRLTVL.

The J gene is TRBJ2-3, the V gene TRBV10-1, with no clear D. Germline V gives CDR1 WNHNN, CDR2 SYGVQD (reference sequence). V lost 0 bases to trimming and J lost 3 bases, with 7 bases between them. The CDR3 length is 14 residues. For the CDR3, the DNA is TGCGCCAGCAGTGAGTCGGCTAGAACAGATACGCAGTATTTT. Translation gives CASSESARTDTQYF.

The CDR3 nucleotides read TGTGCCAGCAGCGTCAACTTAGCGGGAGTGGGAGAGCAGTACTTC. This encodes CASSVNLAGVGEQYF. The chain links TRBV9 to TRBJ2-7; 9 nucleotides line up with TRBD2. V shed 2 bases and J 7 bases; nucleotides not matched to a gene: 10. The CDR3 has 15 amino acids. Germline values: CDR1 SGDLS, CDR2 YYNGEE.

This chain links TRBV10-3 with TRBJ2-1; possible D gene TRBD1, 6 bases. The CDR3 length is 13 residues. The ends were cut back, 8 bases at V and 8 bases at J, with 16 bases in the middle. Germline V gene data show CDR1 as ENHRY and CDR2 as SYGVKD. CDR3: CAIGRTVGDEQFF. DNA for the CDR3: TGTGCCATCGGACGGACAGTTGGCGATGAGCAGTTCTTC.

The chain joins TRBV18 to TRBJ1-1; 9 bases are a match to TRBD1. The germline V gene encodes CDR1 KGHSH and CDR2 LQKENI. CDR3 length: 14 residues. Unmatched junction bases numbered 2, after V lost 2 bases and J lost 4 bases. CDR3 DNA sequence: TGTGCCAGCTCACCAACAGGGGGCGTCACTGAAGCTTTCTTT. It yields the protein CASSPTGGVTEAFF.

The V and J genes are TRBV2 and TRBJ1-2; no firm D call. The V end lost 8 bases, the J end lost 0 bases, and 13 bases lay between the germline ends. Germline values: CDR1 SNHLY, CDR2 FYNNEI. This CDR3 is 14 amino acids long. CDR3 amino acids: CASRRERANYGYTF. CDR3 DNA sequence: TGTGCCAGCCGCCGCGAGAGAGCTAACTATGGCTACACCTTC.

The J gene is TRBJ1-2, the V gene TRBV9; 10 bases are shared with TRBD1. Trimming at V came to 3 bases and at J to 4 bases, leaving 6 bases not matched to a gene. The CDR3 spans 15 residues. Germline CDR1 reads SGDLS; CDR2 reads YYNGEE. The CDR3 DNA is TGTGCCAGCAGCGATCGACAGGGGGCCCGCTATGGCTACACCTTC. Translation gives CASSDRQGARYGYTF.

This chain joins TRBV11-2 and TRBJ2-3, with TRBD2 matching over 7 bases. Trimming took 5 bases from V and 0 from J; bases not matched to a gene: 11. This CDR3 is built from 17 residues. Per the germline V gene, CDR1 is SGHAT and CDR2 is FQNNGV. The DNA for the CDR3 is TGTGCCAGCAGCAATTATCCAGCGGGGTCGAGCACAGATACGCAGTATTTT. It is translated as CASSNYPAGSSTDTQYF.

This chain joins TRBV19 and TRBJ2-1; 7 bases are a match to TRBD2. Germline-derived CDR1 and CDR2 are LNHDA and SQIVND (reference sequence). This CDR3 spans 15 amino acids. J was trimmed by 3 bases and V by 1 base; bases with no gene match: 3. Here the CDR3 reads CASSIGPSGYNEQFF. In DNA, the CDR3 is TGTGCCAGTAGTATAGGGCCTAGCGGCTACAATGAGCAGTTCTTC.

This chain connects TRBV4-1 to TRBJ2-1, with 7 nucleotides matching TRBD1. V was pared by 3 bases and J by 6 bases, with 8 bases of the junction left unmatched. The CDR3 spans 15 residues. Germline V gene sequence: CDR1 MGHRA, CDR2 YSYEKL. The CDR3 here is CASSHDRERFNEQFF. In DNA form, the CDR3 reads TGCGCCAGCAGCCATGACAGGGAACGATTCAATGAGCAGTTCTTC.

This clone appeared a few times. The chain combines TRBV4-1 with TRBJ2-1, with TRBD2 as a possible D gene (7 bases). Trimming cost V 0 bases and J 7 bases, with 16 bases left between them. The V gene's germline CDR1 is MGHRA and CDR2 YSYEKL. The CDR3 is 16 residues long. This CDR3 reads CASSQDPGGGGNEQFF. As DNA, the CDR3 is TGCGCCAGCAGCCAAGATCCTGGGGGAGGGGGGAATGAGCAGTTCTTC.

J is TRBJ2-3 and V is TRBV6-1, with a possible D match to TRBD1 (6 bases). From germline, CDR1 is MNHNS and CDR2 SASEGT. The CDR3 has 15 residues. Deletions cut 0 bases from V and 2 bases from J, with 9 bases between. CDR3 loop: CASSEAGHTTDTQYF. The CDR3 DNA reads as TGTGCCAGCAGTGAAGCGGGACACACCACAGATACGCAGTATTTT.